Described below is a single T cell receptor beta chain sequence and its context. The record originates from a study of blood T cell repertoires in COVID-19. Study in general: The study drew acute and convalescent COVID-19 samples from the United States, Italy and Spain.

Assay used: immunoSEQ multiplex PCR; TCRdb lists only in-frame clones, some missing. The table records tens of thousands of clones, about 80% of them present only once. This CDR3 contains 16 residues. Between the trimmed V and J ends, which lost 0 bases and 2 bases, there was a span of 13 bases. Per the germline V gene, CDR1 is MNHEY and CDR2 is SVGAGI. What was sequenced was peripheral blood. This sequence was found in a human donor in a cohort sampled during active COVID-19. This chain links TRBV6-5 with TRBJ2-5; D is perhaps TRBD1 (7 bases). The CDR3 coding sequence is TGTGCCAGCAGTTACTCGACCCAGGGGGGACAAGAGACCCAGTACTTC. Translation gives CASSYSTQGGQETQYF.